This TCR beta chain was retrieved from a study of T cells in Graves' hyperthyroidism and ophthalmopathy. For the study at large: Peripheral blood collection took place at initial diagnosis, before any treatment. Study results and caveats: Blood shared most expanded thyroid clonotypes above 0.001.

In patients aged 18 to 65, hyperthyroidism was newly diagnosed, with duration under 2 months. Fresh peripheral blood, around 9.2 ml of it, supplied the PBMCs. This clonotype was counted between two and nine times. What it binds is not known. RNA transcripts gave rise to amplified TCR beta CDR3 regions. Using the HTBI primer set, a first-round RT-PCR was run on the TCR CDR3. TCRdb analysed the multiplex PCR reads with MiXCR anew, one entry per CDR3 protein. The sample contains 150,000 or so distinct CDR3 sequences, approximately 20% of which appear only once. Specimen: blood. The clonotype originates from a woman aged 50 to 60 with Graves' hyperthyroidism that later progressed to Graves' ophthalmopathy.

This chain's CDR3 is CSALQGTGELFF. The CDR3, as DNA: TGCAGCGCATTACAGGGCACCGGGGAGCTGTTTTTT. This chain links TRBV29-1 with TRBJ2-2; D is possibly TRBD1 (6 bases). The germline CDR1 and CDR2 sequences are SQVTM and ANQGSEA. This CDR3 has 12 amino acids. V gave up 7 bases and J gave up 4 bases, with 10 bases separating them.